Listed here are 2 T cell receptor beta chains from one sample, sequenced in a study of T-cell memory formation after mild COVID-19. TCRdb re-derived calls from the 5' RACE reads in MiXCR, one entry per CDR3 protein. The sample holds 110,000 to 150,000 distinct CDR3 sequences; approximately 25% are singletons and the top ten take around 22%. The specimen was PBMCs or a T cell subset sorted from them (not recorded which). All receptors come from an adult woman who had mild COVID-19 (a few samples of this study predate the infection). Cell type and time point are not known.

This chain links TRBV6-1 with TRBJ2-3; D uncertain. The CDR3 runs 16 residues. V lost 0 bases, J lost 0 bases, and 10 bases lay in between. Germline V gives CDR1 MNHNS, CDR2 SASEGT. DNA of the CDR3: TGTGCCAGCAGTGAAGCGGAGCTACTAAGCACAGATACGCAGTATTTT. This translates into CASSEAELLSTDTQYF.

This sequence joins TRBV6-5 and TRBJ2-7; TRBD1 matches 9 bases. V trimming: 5 bases; J trimming: 2 bases; junction bases outside the gene matches: 7. CDR3 size: 15 residues. The germline V gene has CDR1 MNHEY and CDR2 SVGAGI. CDR3 loop: CASSIGTGRTYEQYF. For the CDR3, the DNA is TGTGCCAGCAGTATCGGGACAGGGAGAACCTACGAGCAGTACTTC.